This T cell receptor (beta chain) was recovered during a study of T cell changes during pregnancy in multiple sclerosis. The CDR3 contains 14 residues. Deletions cut 7 bases from V and 2 bases from J, with 12 bases between. Germline CDR1 reads MDHEN; CDR2 reads SYDVKM. Profiling relied on immunoSEQ multiplex PCR, and the TCRdb table lists in-frame clones only, not all of them. The sample has tens of thousands of clones, approximately 93% seen once. The sample here was CD8+ T cells from peripheral blood mononuclear cells, taken in the second trimester of pregnancy. This chain links TRBV28 with TRBJ1-3; the D gene is possibly TRBD1 (5 bases). This TCR came from a female donor with multiple sclerosis, enrolled in a pregnancy study. Written as DNA, the CDR3 is TGTGCCAGCACCTTGGGGGGGACTGGAAACACCATATATTTT. This sequence encodes CASTLGGTGNTIYF. The full variable domain, in which reference TRBV28 and TRBJ1-3 provide the parts outside the CDR3, is DVKVTQSSRYLVKRTGEKVFLECVQDMDHENMFWYRQDPGLGLRLIYFSYDVKMKEKGDIPEGYSVSREKKERFSLILESASTNQTSMYLCASTLGGTGNTIYFGEGSWLTVV.